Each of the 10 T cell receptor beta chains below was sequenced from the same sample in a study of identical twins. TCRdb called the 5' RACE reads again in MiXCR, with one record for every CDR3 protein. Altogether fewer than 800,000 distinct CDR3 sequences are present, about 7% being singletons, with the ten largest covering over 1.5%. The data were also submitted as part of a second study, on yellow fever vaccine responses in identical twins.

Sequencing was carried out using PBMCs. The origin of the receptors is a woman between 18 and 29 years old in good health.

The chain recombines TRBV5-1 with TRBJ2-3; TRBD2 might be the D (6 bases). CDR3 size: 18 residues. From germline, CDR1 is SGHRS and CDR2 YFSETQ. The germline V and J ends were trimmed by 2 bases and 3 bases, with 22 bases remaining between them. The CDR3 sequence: CASSFDQSGALRTDTQYF. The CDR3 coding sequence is TGCGCCAGCAGCTTTGATCAGTCGGGAGCGCTTCGGACAGATACGCAGTATTTT.

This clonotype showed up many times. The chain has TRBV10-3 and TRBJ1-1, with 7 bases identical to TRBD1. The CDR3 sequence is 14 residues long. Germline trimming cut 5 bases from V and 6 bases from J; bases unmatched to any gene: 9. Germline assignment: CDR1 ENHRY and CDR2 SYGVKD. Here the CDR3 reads CAISQGTEQPEAFF. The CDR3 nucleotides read TGTGCCATCAGTCAAGGGACAGAACAGCCTGAAGCTTTCTTT.

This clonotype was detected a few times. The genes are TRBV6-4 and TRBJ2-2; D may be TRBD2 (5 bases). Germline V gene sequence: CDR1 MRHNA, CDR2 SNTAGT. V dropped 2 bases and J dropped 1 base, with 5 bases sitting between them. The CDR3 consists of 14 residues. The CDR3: CASSDEGNTGELFF. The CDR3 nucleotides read TGTGCCAGCAGTGACGAGGGGAACACCGGGGAGCTGTTTTTT.

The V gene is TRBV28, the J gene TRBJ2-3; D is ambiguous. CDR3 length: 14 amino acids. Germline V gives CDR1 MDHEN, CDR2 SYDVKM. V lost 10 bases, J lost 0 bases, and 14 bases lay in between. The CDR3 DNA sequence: TGTGCCACCCAATCACCGCCGAGCACAGATACGCAGTATTTT. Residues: CATQSPPSTDTQYF.

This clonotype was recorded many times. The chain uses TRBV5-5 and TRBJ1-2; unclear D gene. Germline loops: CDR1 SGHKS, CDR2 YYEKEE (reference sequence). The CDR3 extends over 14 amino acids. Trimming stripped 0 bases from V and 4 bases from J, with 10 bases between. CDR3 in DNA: TGTGCCAGCAGCTTGGGCGGTGGCCTCTATGGCTACACCTTC. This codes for CASSLGGGLYGYTF.

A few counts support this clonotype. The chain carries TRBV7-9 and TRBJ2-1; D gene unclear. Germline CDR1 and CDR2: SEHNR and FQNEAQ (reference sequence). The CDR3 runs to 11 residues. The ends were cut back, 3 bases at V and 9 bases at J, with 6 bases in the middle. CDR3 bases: TGTGCCAGCAGCTTTCGGGTTGAGCAGTTCTTC. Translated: CASSFRVEQFF.

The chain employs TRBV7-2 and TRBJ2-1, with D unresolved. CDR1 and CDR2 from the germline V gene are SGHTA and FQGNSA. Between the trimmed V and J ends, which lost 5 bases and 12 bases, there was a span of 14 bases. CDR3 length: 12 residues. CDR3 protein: CASSTRGLGQFF. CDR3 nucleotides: TGTGCCAGCAGCACCCGCGGTTTGGGGCAGTTCTTC.

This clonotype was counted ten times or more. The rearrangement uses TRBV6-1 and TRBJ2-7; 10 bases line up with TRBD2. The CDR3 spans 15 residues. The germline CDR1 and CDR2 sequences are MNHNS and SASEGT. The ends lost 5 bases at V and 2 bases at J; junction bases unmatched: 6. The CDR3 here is CASSPGLAVTYEQYF. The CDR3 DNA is TGTGCCAGCAGTCCCGGACTAGCGGTGACCTACGAGCAGTACTTC.

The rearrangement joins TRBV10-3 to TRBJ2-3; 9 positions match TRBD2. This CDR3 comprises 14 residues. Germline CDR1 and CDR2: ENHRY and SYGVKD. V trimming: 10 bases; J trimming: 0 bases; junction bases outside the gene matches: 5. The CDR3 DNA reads TGTGCCACACAGACTAGCGGAAGCACAGATACGCAGTATTTT. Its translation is CATQTSGSTDTQYF.

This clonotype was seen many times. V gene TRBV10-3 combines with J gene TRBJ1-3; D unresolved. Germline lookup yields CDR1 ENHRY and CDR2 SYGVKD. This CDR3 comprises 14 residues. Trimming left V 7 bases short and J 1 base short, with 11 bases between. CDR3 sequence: CAITTTGSGNTIYF. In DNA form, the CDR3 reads TGTGCCATCACCACTACCGGGTCTGGAAACACCATATATTTT.